This T cell receptor beta chain was sequenced during a study of lymphopenia after photon versus proton radiotherapy. Details on this clone: Its antigen is not identified.

TCRdb keeps only in-frame clones here, not all; method: immunoSEQ multiplex PCR. The sample holds just over 40,000 clones, 86% seen once. Germline CDR1 is MDHEN and CDR2 is SYDVKM. Trimming at V came to 4 bases and at J to 13 bases, leaving 11 bases not matched to a gene. CDR3 size: 14 residues. General study results and limits: Proton therapy kept repertoires fairly stable, unlike photons, which gained effector/memory cells. Only patients who died were analyzed for survival; proton advantage is unproven. A bigger post-nadir fall in TCR diversity correlated inversely with survival time in deceased patients. Post-nadir diversity loss with photons came from oligoclonal expansion, particularly CD8+ Temra cells.

The origin of this receptor is a woman in her seventies with pancreatic cancer. Some clones in this sample may be carry-over from other donors' samples. The sequences come from peripheral blood, collected from a patient treated with proton-based radiotherapy. This sequence joins TRBV28 and TRBJ1-2; 11 bases agree with TRBD1. CDR3 sequence (DNA): TGTGCCAGCAGTTCCCGGACAGGGGGCGGGTTATTCACCTTC. Amino acid sequence: CASSSRTGGGLFTF.